The rows below give T cell receptor beta chains drawn from one sample of a study of blood T cells in healthy people across ages. TCRdb processed the 5' RACE reads anew with MiXCR; each CDR3 protein has one entry. Of roughly 930,000 distinct CDR3 sequences detected, roughly 52% appear once; the ten largest clones hold roughly 13%. The sample consisted of blood. The receptors shown here come from a young man in good health. CDR3s include the opening cysteine and the closing phenylalanine or tryptophan.

V	J	CDR3
TRBV20-1	TRBJ1-2	CSARDLGTPFYGYTF
TRBV7-2	TRBJ1-4	CASSLDGEVNEKLFF
TRBV29-1	TRBJ2-5	CSVEVPLTSGGRETQYF
TRBV7-2	TRBJ2-2	CASRSRAGNTGELFF
TRBV27	TRBJ2-7	CASSLRAGLSYEQYF
TRBV5-1	TRBJ2-1	CASSFLQGRINNEQFF
TRBV7-2	TRBJ1-5	CASSLLPGLNQPQHF
TRBV4-3	TRBJ2-6	CASSQAWDSGANVLTF
TRBV27	NA	CASRETGGPTFSDYEQYF
TRBV7-2	TRBJ2-1	CASSLGGGPFNEQFF
TRBV5-1	TRBJ1-1	CASSSLIRGVAFF
TRBV20-1	TRBJ2-7	CSALQGLEQYF
TRBV6-5	TRBJ1-1	CASSYSMTLTNTEAFF
TRBV30	TRBJ1-2	CAWSDKGGYTF
TRBV9	TRBJ2-5	CASSTGQVGLETQYF
TRBV6-6	TRBJ2-5	CASSPGPYPPETQYF
TRBV4-1	TRBJ2-7	CASSLRQGAYPYERYF
TRBV16	TRBJ1-5	CASSPNADQPQHF
TRBV6-1	TRBJ2-1	CASRPGRTLSSYNGQFF
TRBV27	TRBJ2-1	CASSLSPIPPRHEQFF
TRBV3-1	TRBJ1-1	CASSPGAGTEAFF
TRBV20-1	TRBJ2-7	CSARGDGSSEQYF
TRBV29-1	TRBJ2-1	CSVEAGQGPNEQFF
TRBV6-5	TRBJ2-7	CASSRKKGLSYEQYF
TRBV4-1	TRBJ2-7	CASSLSGVVAYEQYF
TRBV28	TRBJ1-2	CASSPSTGRNGYTF
TRBV7-2	TRBJ2-3	CASSLEINTQYF
TRBV6-5	TRBJ2-5	CASSPYTGTGQETQYF
TRBV13	TRBJ2-7	CASSLRLGQGPYEQYF
TRBV20-1	TRBJ2-1	CSARGGGDHEQFF
TRBV27	TRBJ2-1	CASSLAFYNEQFF
TRBV20-1	TRBJ1-2	CSATKGGYTF
TRBV6-2/TRBV6-3	TRBJ2-7	CASSPDRAGTIGSYEQYF
TRBV6-5	TRBJ2-1	CASRPGRNTYNEQFF
TRBV7-9	TRBJ2-1	CAGSLDNNEQFF
TRBV6-1	TRBJ2-6	CASLSPSGANVLTF
TRBV10-2	TRBJ2-4	CASRLGQDWELYF
TRBV10-3	TRBJ1-5	CAISGVDNQPQHF
TRBV3-1	TRBJ1-1	CASSRSGTLGPEAFF
TRBV6-6	TRBJ1-6	CASSYGGDSYNSPLHF
TRBV9	TRBJ2-3	CASSVGDSTDTQYF